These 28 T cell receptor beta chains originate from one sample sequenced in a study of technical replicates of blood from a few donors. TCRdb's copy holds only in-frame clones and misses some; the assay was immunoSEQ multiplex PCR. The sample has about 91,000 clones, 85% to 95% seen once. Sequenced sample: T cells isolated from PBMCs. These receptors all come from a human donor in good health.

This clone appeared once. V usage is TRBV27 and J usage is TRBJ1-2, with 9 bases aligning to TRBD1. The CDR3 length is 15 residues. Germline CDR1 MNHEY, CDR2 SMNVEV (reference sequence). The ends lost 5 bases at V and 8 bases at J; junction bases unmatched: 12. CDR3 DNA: TGTGCCAGCAGTCCGCTAGGGGACAGGGCGGAGGGCTACACCTTC. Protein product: CASSPLGDRAEGYTF.

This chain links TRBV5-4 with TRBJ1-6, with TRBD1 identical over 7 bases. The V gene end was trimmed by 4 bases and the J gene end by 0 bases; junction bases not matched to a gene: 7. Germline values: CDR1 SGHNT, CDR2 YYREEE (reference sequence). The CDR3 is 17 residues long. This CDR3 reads CASSQPGQSSYNSPLHF. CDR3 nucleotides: TGTGCCAGCAGCCAACCGGGACAGAGCTCCTATAATTCACCCCTCCACTTT. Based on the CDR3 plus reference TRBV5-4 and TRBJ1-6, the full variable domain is ETGVTQSPTHLIKTRGQQVTLRCSSQSGHNTVSWYQQALGQGPQFIFQYYREEENGRGNFPPRFSGLQFPNYSSELNVNALELDDSALYLCASSQPGQSSYNSPLHFGNGTRLTVT.

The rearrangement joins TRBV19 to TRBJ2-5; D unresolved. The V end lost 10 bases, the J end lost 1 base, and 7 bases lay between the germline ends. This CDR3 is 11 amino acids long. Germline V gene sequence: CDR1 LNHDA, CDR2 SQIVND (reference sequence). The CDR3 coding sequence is TGTGCCAATCCCAGCCAAGAGACCCAGTACTTC. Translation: CANPSQETQYF.

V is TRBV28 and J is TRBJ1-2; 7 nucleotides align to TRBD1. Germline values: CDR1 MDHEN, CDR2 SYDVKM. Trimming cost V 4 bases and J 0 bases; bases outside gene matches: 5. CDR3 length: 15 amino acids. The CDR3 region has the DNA TGTGCCAGCAGTTCAACCGGGACAGCTAACTATGGCTACACCTTC. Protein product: CASSSTGTANYGYTF.

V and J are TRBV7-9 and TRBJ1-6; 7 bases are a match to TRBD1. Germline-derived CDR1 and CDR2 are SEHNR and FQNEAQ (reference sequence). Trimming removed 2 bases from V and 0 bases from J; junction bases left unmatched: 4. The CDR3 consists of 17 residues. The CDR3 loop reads CASSLQGESSYNSPLHF. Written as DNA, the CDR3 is TGTGCCAGCAGCTTACAGGGGGAGAGCTCCTATAATTCACCCCTCCACTTT.

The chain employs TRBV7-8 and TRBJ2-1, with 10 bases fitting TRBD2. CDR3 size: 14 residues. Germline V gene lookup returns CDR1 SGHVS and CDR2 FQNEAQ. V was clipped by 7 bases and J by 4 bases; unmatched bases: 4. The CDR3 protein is CASKAGGRYNEQFF. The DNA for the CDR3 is TGTGCCAGCAAAGCGGGGGGGAGGTACAATGAGCAGTTCTTC.

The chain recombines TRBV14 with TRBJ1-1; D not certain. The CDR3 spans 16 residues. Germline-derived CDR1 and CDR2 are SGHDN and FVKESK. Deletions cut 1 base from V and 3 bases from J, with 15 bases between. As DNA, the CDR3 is TGTGCCAGCAGCCAAGGAGGTGCCTGGTGGGACACTGAAGCTTTCTTT. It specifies CASSQGGAWWDTEAFF. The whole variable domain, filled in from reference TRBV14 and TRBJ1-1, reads EAGVTQFPSHSVIEKGQTVTLRCDPISGHDNLYWYRRVMGKEIKFLLHFVKESKQDESGMPNNRFLAERTGGTYSTLKVQPAELEDSGVYFCASSQGGAWWDTEAFFGQGTRLTVV.

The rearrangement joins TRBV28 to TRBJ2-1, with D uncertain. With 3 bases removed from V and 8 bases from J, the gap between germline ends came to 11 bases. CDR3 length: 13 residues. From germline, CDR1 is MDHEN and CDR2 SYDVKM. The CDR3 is CASSFRLGDEQFF. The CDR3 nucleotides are TGTGCCAGCAGTTTTCGGCTAGGTGATGAGCAGTTCTTC. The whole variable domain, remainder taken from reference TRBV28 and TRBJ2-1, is DVKVTQSSRYLVKRTGEKVFLECVQDMDHENMFWYRQDPGLGLRLIYFSYDVKMKEKGDIPEGYSVSREKKERFSLILESASTNQTSMYLCASSFRLGDEQFFGPGTRLTVL.

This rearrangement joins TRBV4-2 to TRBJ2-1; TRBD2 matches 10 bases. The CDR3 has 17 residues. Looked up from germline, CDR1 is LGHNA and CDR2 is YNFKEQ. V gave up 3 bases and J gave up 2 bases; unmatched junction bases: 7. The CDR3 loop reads CASSQGVAGGTYNEQFF. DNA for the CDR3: TGTGCCAGCAGCCAGGGGGTAGCGGGGGGTACCTACAATGAGCAGTTCTTC.

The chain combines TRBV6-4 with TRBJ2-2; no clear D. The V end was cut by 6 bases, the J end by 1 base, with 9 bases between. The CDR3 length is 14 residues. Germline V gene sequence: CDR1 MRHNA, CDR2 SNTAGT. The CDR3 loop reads CASRAGWNTGELFF. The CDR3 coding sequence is TGTGCCAGCAGGGCCGGGTGGAACACCGGGGAGCTGTTTTTT.

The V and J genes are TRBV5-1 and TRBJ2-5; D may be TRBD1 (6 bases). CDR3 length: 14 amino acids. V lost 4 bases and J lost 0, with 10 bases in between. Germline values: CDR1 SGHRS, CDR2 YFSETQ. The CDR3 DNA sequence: TGCGCCAGCAGCCCAGGACAGCACCAAGAGACCCAGTACTTC. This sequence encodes CASSPGQHQETQYF.

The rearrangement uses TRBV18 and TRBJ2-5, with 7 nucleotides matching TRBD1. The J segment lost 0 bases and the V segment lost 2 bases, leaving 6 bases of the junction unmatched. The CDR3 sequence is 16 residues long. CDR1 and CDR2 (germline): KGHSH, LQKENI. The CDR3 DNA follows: TGTGCCAGCTCACCAGGGACAGCCGCGAACCAAGAGACCCAGTACTTC. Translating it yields CASSPGTAANQETQYF. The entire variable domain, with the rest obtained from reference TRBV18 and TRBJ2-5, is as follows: NAGVMQNPRHLVRRRGQEARLRCSPMKGHSHVYWYRQLPEEGLKFMVYLQKENIIDESGMPKERFSAEFPKEGPSILRIQQVVRGDSAAYFCASSPGTAANQETQYFGPGTRLLVL.

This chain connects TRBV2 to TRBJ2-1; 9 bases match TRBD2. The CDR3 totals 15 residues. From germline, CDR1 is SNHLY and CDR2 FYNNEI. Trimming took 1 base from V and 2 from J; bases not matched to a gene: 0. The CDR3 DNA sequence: TGTGCCAGCAGTGAAGGCGGGGGGGCCTACAATGAGCAGTTCTTC. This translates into CASSEGGGAYNEQFF. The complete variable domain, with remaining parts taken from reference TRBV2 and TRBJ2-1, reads EPEVTQTPSHQVTQMGQEVILRCVPISNHLYFYWYRQILGQKVEFLVSFYNNEISEKSEIFDDQFSVERPDGSNFTLKIRSTKLEDSAMYFCASSEGGGAYNEQFFGPGTRLTVL.

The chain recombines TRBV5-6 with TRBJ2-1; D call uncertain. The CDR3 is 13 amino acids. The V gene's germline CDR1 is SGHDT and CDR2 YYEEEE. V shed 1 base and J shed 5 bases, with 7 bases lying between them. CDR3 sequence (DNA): TGTGCCAGCAGCTTGTTAACAGACAATGAGCAGTTCTTC. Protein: CASSLLTDNEQFF.

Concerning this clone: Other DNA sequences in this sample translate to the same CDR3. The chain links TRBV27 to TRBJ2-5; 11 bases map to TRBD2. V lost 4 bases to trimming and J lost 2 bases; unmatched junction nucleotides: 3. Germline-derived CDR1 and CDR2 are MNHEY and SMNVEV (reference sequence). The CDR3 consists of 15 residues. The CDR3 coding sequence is TGTGCCAGCAGTTCCGTAGCGGGGGGGCAAGAGACCCAGTACTTC. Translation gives CASSSVAGGQETQYF.

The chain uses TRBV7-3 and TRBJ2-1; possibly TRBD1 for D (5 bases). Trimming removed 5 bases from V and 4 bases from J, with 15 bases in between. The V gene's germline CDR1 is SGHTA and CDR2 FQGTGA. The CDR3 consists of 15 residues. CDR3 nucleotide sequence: TGTGCCAGCAGCGCCCGGGCAGGGCAATACAATGAGCAGTTCTTC. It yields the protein CASSARAGQYNEQFF.

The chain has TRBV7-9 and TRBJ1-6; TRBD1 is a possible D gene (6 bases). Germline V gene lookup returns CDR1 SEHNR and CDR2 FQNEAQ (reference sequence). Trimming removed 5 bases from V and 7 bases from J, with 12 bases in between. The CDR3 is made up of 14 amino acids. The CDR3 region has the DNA TGTGCCAGCAGCCCCGGGACACTCAATTCACCCCTCCACTTT. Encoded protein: CASSPGTLNSPLHF. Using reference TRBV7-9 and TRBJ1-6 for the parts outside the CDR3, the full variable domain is DTGVSQNPRHKITKRGQNVTFRCDPISEHNRLYWYRQTLGQGPEFLTYFQNEAQLEKSRLLSDRFSAERPKGSFSTLEIQRTEQGDSAMYLCASSPGTLNSPLHFGNGTRLTVT.

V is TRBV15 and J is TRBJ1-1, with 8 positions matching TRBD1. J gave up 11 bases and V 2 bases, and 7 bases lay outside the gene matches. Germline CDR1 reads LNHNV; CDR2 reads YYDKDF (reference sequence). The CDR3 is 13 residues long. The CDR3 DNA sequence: TGTGCCACCAGCAGACAACTCCAGGGGGCGGCTTTCTTT. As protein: CATSRQLQGAAFF.

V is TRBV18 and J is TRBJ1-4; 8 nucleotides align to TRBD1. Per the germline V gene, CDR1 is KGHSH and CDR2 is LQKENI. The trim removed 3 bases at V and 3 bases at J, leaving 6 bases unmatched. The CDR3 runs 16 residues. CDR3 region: CASSPLEQGANEKLFF. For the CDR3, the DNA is TGTGCCAGCTCACCCTTAGAACAGGGGGCTAATGAAAAACTGTTTTTT. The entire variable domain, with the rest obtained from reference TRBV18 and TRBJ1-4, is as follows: NAGVMQNPRHLVRRRGQEARLRCSPMKGHSHVYWYRQLPEEGLKFMVYLQKENIIDESGMPKERFSAEFPKEGPSILRIQQVVRGDSAAYFCASSPLEQGANEKLFFGSGTQLSVL.

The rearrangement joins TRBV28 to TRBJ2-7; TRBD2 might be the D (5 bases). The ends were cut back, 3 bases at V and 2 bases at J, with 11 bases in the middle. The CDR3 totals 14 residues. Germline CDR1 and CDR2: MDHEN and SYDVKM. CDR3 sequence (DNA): TGTGCCAGCAGTTTGCAGCGGAGACCCTACGAGCAGTACTTC. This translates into CASSLQRRPYEQYF.

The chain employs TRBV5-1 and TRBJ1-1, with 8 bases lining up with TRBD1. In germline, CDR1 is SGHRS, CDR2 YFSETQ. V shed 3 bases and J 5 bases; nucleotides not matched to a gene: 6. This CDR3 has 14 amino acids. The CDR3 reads CASSSTGVATEAFF. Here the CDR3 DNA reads TGCGCCAGCAGCTCGACAGGGGTAGCGACTGAAGCTTTCTTT.

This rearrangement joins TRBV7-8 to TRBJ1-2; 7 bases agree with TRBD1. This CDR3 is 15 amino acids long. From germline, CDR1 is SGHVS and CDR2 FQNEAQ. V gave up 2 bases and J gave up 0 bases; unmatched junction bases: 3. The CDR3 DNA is TGTGCCAGCAGCTTACAGGGGGGTCCTAACTATGGCTACACCTTC. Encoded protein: CASSLQGGPNYGYTF.

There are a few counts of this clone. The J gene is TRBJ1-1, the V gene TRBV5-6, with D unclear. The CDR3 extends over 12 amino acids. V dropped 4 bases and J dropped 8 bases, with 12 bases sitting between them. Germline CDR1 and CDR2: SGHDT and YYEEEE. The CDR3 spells CASSPLSGEAFF. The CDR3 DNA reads TGTGCCAGCAGCCCCCTCAGCGGAGAAGCTTTCTTT.

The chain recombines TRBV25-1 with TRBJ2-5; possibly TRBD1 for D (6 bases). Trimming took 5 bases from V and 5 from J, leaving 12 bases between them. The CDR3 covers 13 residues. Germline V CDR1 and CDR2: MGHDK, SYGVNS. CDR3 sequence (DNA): TGTGCCAGCAGTCGAGGGGGAGACGAGACCCAGTACTTC. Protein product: CASSRGGDETQYF.

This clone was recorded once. The CDR3 DNA follows: TGCGCCAGCAAACCGGGGGTGGGGACCGGGGAGCTGTTTTTT. This translates into CASKPGVGTGELFF. The chain joins TRBV10-1 to TRBJ2-2, with D possibly being TRBD2 (6 bases). This CDR3 comprises 14 residues. From germline, CDR1 is WNHNN and CDR2 SYGVQD (reference sequence). Trimming stripped 7 bases from V and 5 bases from J, with 14 bases between.

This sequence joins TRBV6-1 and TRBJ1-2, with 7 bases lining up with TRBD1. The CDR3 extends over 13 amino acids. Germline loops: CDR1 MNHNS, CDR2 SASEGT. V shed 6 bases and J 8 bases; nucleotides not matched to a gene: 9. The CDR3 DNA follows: TGTGCCAGCAGACCGACAGGGAGTGGAGGCTACACCTTC. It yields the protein CASRPTGSGGYTF.

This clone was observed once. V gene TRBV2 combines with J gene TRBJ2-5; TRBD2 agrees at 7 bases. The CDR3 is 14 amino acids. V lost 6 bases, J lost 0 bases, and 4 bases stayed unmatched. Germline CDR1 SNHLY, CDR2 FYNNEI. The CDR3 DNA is TGTGCCAGCAGCGGGCGGGGGAACCAAGAGACCCAGTACTTC. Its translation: CASSGRGNQETQYF.

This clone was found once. The CDR3 loop is CASGWRPGQGSTGELFF. CDR3 in DNA: TGTGCTAGTGGTTGGCGCCCCGGCCAGGGAAGCACCGGGGAGCTGTTTTTT. The chain has TRBV12-5 and TRBJ2-2; tentative D call: TRBD1 (5 bases). The CDR3 has 17 residues. The V gene lost 4 bases and the J gene lost 4 bases, with 19 bases spanning the gap. Germline values: CDR1 LGHNT, CDR2 FRNRAP.